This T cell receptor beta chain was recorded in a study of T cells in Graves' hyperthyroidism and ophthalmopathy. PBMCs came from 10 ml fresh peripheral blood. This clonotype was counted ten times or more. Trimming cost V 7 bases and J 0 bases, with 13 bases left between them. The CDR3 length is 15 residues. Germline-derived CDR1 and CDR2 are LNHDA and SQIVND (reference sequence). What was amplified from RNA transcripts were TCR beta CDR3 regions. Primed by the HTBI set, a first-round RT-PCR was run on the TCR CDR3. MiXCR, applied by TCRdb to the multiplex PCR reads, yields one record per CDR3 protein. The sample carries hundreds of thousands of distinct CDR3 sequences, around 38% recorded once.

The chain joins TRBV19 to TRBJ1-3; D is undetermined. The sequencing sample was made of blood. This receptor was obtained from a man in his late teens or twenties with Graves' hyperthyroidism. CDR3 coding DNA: TGTGCCAGTAAATCGGGCAGCAACTCTGGAAACACCATATATTTT. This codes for CASKSGSNSGNTIYF.